This passage covers 9 T cell receptor beta chains from one sample sequenced in a study of blood T cells in healthy people across ages. Next came a second PCR, run for about 6 to 12 cycles, which used a sample-barcoded 5' primer along with a J-beta primer mix. TCRdb ran MiXCR on the 5' RACE reads and lists one entry per CDR3 protein. Of around 670,000 distinct CDR3 sequences in the sample, about 28% were seen once. Sequencing was performed on blood. The receptors come from an elderly woman in good health.

This chain joins TRBV3-1 and TRBJ2-1; 15 bases are a match to TRBD2. After removal of 3 bases from V and 5 bases from J, the junction contained 8 bases not matched to a gene. CDR3 size: 18 residues. Germline CDR1 reads LGHDT; CDR2 reads YNNKEL (reference sequence). The CDR3 coding sequence is TGTGCCAGCAGCCAGGACGGGACTAGCGGGAGGAGGGACAATGAGCAGTTCTTC. Translating it yields CASSQDGTSGRRDNEQFF.

This clonotype was detected ten times or more. The gene calls are TRBV29-1 and TRBJ2-1; 9 positions agree with TRBD2. Gene TRBJ2-7 matches the end of the DNA better, so the J call may be wrong. Germline-derived CDR1 and CDR2 are SQVTM and ANQGSEA. The CDR3 is made up of 16 amino acids. This chain's CDR3 is CSVETGLAGLYNEQYF. The CDR3 region has the DNA TGCAGCGTTGAAACCGGGCTAGCGGGGCTCTACAATGAGCAGTACTTC.

The chain joins TRBV27 to TRBJ1-2, with D possibly matching TRBD1 (6 bases). Germline values: CDR1 MNHEY, CDR2 SMNVEV (reference sequence). V lost 5 bases and J 6 bases, leaving 16 bases between the germline ends. The CDR3 is made up of 14 amino acids. The CDR3 region has the DNA TGTGCCAGCAGTAAACAGGGAAACTATAATGGCTACACCTTC. Translation gives CASSKQGNYNGYTF.

This clonotype has more than one count but fewer than ten. An end of the junction differs from the germline gene, which may be a read error. This rearrangement joins TRBV10-3 to TRBJ1-4; 8 bases map to TRBD1. The CDR3 has 14 residues. The V gene's germline CDR1 is ENHRY and CDR2 SYGVKD. The CDR3 region has the DNA TGTGCCATCAGTACAGGGGGGAACAGTGAAAAACCGTTTTTT. Protein sequence: CAISTGGNSEKPFF.

This clonotype was seen more than once but under ten times. J is TRBJ1-1 and V is TRBV28; TRBD1 might be the D (5 bases). Germline CDR1 reads MDHEN; CDR2 reads SYDVKM. Trimming removed 6 bases from V and 4 bases from J, with 24 bases in between. This CDR3 is built from 17 residues. The CDR3 spells CASRTGVPARGGTEAFF. DNA of the CDR3: TGTGCCAGCAGGACGGGCGTCCCAGCCCGCGGGGGCACTGAAGCTTTCTTT.

This clonotype was observed at least ten times. The V call is TRBV29-1, the J call TRBJ1-2, with D tentatively TRBD1 (5 bases). Germline assignment: CDR1 SQVTM and CDR2 ANQGSEA. This CDR3 comprises 13 residues. V was clipped by 0 bases and J by 8 bases, with 13 bases between them. The CDR3 sequence: CSVEDLRGTGYTF. The DNA for the CDR3 is TGCAGCGTTGAAGATCTGAGGGGCACGGGCTACACCTTC.

This clonotype was seen a single time. CDR3 region: CSAGLGTGETQYF. As DNA, the CDR3 is TGCAGTGCTGGCCTTGGGACAGGAGAGACCCAGTACTTC. The rearrangement uses TRBV20-1 and TRBJ2-5; 8 positions agree with TRBD1. The CDR3 is made up of 13 amino acids. Germline-derived CDR1 and CDR2 are DFQATT and SNEGSKA (reference sequence). Trimming at V came to 5 bases and at J to 4 bases, leaving 6 bases not matched to a gene.

This chain connects TRBV5-1 to TRBJ2-2, with TRBD1 identical over 8 bases. Germline V gene lookup returns CDR1 SGHRS and CDR2 YFSETQ. V shed 3 bases and J 6 bases; nucleotides not matched to a gene: 4. This CDR3 region has 14 residues. The CDR3 is CASSSNRGSGELFF. The CDR3 bases are TGCGCCAGCAGCTCGAACAGGGGGTCCGGGGAGCTGTTTTTT.

There are many counts of this clonotype. The chain carries TRBV20-1 and TRBJ2-5, with 8 bases aligning to TRBD2. Trimming at V came to 6 bases and at J to 1 base, leaving 13 bases not matched to a gene. There are 16 residues in the CDR3. Germline CDR1 and CDR2: DFQATT and SNEGSKA (reference sequence). Here the CDR3 DNA reads TGCAGTGCCAAACCCCCGGGACTAGTTGTCCAAGAGACCCAGTACTTC. Translated, it gives CSAKPPGLVVQETQYF.